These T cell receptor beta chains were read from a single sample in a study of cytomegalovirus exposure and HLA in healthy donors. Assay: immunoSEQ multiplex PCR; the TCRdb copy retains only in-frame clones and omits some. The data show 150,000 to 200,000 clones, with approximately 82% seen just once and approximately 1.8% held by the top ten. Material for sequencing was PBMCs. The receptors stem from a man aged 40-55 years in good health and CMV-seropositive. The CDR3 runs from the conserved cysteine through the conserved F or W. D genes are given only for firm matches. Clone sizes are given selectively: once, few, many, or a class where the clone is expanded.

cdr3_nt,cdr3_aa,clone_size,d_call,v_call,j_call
TGTGCCAGCAGCTTAGACAACACAGGGACCGGGGAGCTGTTTTTT,CASSLDNTGTGELFF,few,NA,TRBV11-2,TRBJ2-2
TGTGCCAGTAGTATAGGCAGGCGGAACACCGGGGAGCTGTTTTTT,CASSIGRRNTGELFF,NA,NA,TRBV19,TRBJ2-2
TGTGCCAGTAGTATACTAGAGAATGAGCAGTTCTTC,CASSILENEQFF,NA,NA,TRBV19,TRBJ2-1
TGTGCCAGCAGTATTAGCGGGAGAGAGCGAGAGACCCAGTACTTC,CASSISGRERETQYF,NA,TRBD2,TRBV6-6,TRBJ2-5
TGTGCCAGCAGTGAATACCGGGAGACCAACGAGCAGTACTTC,CASSEYRETNEQYF,NA,NA,TRBV2,TRBJ2-7
TGTGCCAGCAGTTACTCGAGAGGAGGCTATGGCTACACCTTC,CASSYSRGGYGYTF,NA,NA,TRBV6-5,TRBJ1-2
TGTGCCAGCAGCGGTGGGACTAGCGGGATCACCGGGGAGCTGTTTTTT,CASSGGTSGITGELFF,NA,TRBD2,TRBV9,TRBJ2-2
TGTGCCAGCAGCCAAACGCAGGGGGGTGAAAAACTGTTTTTT,CASSQTQGGEKLFF,NA,TRBD1,TRBV4-2,TRBJ1-4
TGCGCCAGCAGCCCCCTCGTCTTAGGAGACTATGGCTACACCTTC,CASSPLVLGDYGYTF,NA,NA,TRBV5-1,TRBJ1-2
TGCGCCAGCAGCTTGAGCGGGACAGGGGACACTGAAGCTTTCTTT,CASSLSGTGDTEAFF,NA,TRBD1,TRBV5-1,TRBJ1-1
TGTGCCAGCAGCGTACAGGGGGGAACTGCCAATGAGCAGTTCTTC,CASSVQGGTANEQFF,NA,TRBD1,TRBV11-3,TRBJ2-1
TGTGCCAGCAGCCAAGATCCCAGCGGGAGGGCCGGAGATACGCAGTATTTT,CASSQDPSGRAGDTQYF,NA,TRBD2,TRBV4-2,TRBJ2-3
TGCGCCAGTAGCTTTGGACAGGGATTTATTAGCACAGATACGCAGTATTTT,CASSFGQGFISTDTQYF,NA,TRBD1,TRBV5-1,TRBJ2-3
TGTGCCAGCATTCTGGGACAGGGGCTCGGGTCGACCCAGTACTTC,CASILGQGLGSTQYF,NA,TRBD1,TRBV2,TRBJ2-5
TGTGCCAGCAGCCTCCGGAGGGGGACAGCCGGGGCCGGGGAGCTGTTTTTT,CASSLRRGTAGAGELFF,few,NA,TRBV11-2,TRBJ2-2
TGTGCCAGCAGCACGACTAGCGGGATGCACGAGCAGTACTTC,CASSTTSGMHEQYF,NA,TRBD2,TRBV7-9,TRBJ2-7
TGTGCCAGCAGTGATCGAACGGTTCAGCCCCAGCATTTT,CASSDRTVQPQHF,NA,NA,TRBV2,TRBJ1-5
TGTGCCAGCAGAGGGGCAGGGAGGTTTCAGCCCCAGCATTTT,CASRGAGRFQPQHF,NA,NA,TRBV28,TRBJ1-5
TGTGCCAGCAGTGAACGGGGGTTAACTGAAGCTTTCTTT,CASSERGLTEAFF,NA,NA,TRBV2,TRBJ1-1
TGTGCCAGCAGCTTAACCGGGGAAAGCTCCTACGAGCAGTACTTC,CASSLTGESSYEQYF,NA,NA,TRBV7-3,TRBJ2-7
TGTGCCAGCAGTTACGGGGGCAGGGCCCACACTGAAGCTTTCTTT,CASSYGGRAHTEAFF,NA,NA,TRBV6-5,TRBJ1-1
TGTGCCATCGCCCAGACAGGGCCGGATCAGCCCCAGCATTTT,CAIAQTGPDQPQHF,few,TRBD1,TRBV10-3,TRBJ1-5
TGTGCCAGCAGCGTAGGAGGGGCTAGCGACTACGAGCAGTACTTC,CASSVGGASDYEQYF,NA,NA,TRBV9,TRBJ2-7
TGTGCCAGCAGTTACTCGACCGGGGGGGGGAACACTGAAGCTTTCTTT,CASSYSTGGGNTEAFF,NA,NA,TRBV6-5,TRBJ1-1
TGTGCCAGCAGCCCCGATTTCAGGAAGCAGTTCTTC,CASSPDFRKQFF,NA,NA,TRBV6-5,TRBJ2-1
TGCGCCAGCAGCTTGCCCGGGGGGCAGCCCCAGCATTTT,CASSLPGGQPQHF,NA,NA,TRBV10-2,TRBJ1-5
TGTGCCAGCAGCTTAGAAGCTTTCTCTGGGGCCAACGTCCTGACTTTC,CASSLEAFSGANVLTF,NA,NA,TRBV7-9,TRBJ2-6
TGCAGTGCAAACGCCGGGACTAGCAGGTTCTTC,CSANAGTSRFF,NA,TRBD2,TRBV20-1,TRBJ2-1
TGTGCCAGCAGCTTAGGGCTAGCGGGACCCTTGAGGCAGTTCTTC,CASSLGLAGPLRQFF,NA,TRBD2,TRBV11-2,TRBJ2-1
TGTGCCAGCAGCTCGGACACTTACGAGCAGTACTTC,CASSSDTYEQYF,NA,NA,TRBV9,TRBJ2-7
TGCGCCAGCAGAGGACAGCTCAATCAGCCCCAGCATTTT,CASRGQLNQPQHF,few,NA,TRBV10-2,TRBJ1-5
TGTGCCAGCAGCGCGGGGGGCCCGACAGGGCCTAATGAAAAACTGTTTTTT,CASSAGGPTGPNEKLFF,few,TRBD1,TRBV7-9,TRBJ1-4
TGTGCCAGCAGCTCCGTTCGGGACAGGACCTACGAGCAGTACTTC,CASSSVRDRTYEQYF,NA,TRBD1,TRBV7-9,TRBJ2-7
TGTGCCAGCAGCGGCCCGACTAGCAATCCCTCCAATGAGCAGTTCTTC,CASSGPTSNPSNEQFF,NA,TRBD2,TRBV5-4,TRBJ2-1